The sequence of this T cell receptor beta chain was determined in a study of a mutant IDH1 vaccine in newly diagnosed glioma (dated by TCRdb to about 2021). Background for the entire study: Patients were given eight vaccinations, in weeks 1, 3, 5, 7, 11, 15, 19 and 23, which matched visits V03 through V10. Of the roughly 34 treated patients, approximately 62% were male and 37.5% were female, and a mean age of around 40 years was recorded. Longitudinal TCRB deep sequencing was done for about two dozen treated patients, wherever samples were available for exploratory analyses. Prior to enrollment, standard therapy consisting of radiotherapy alone, temozolomide alone, or radiochemotherapy with temozolomide had been administered to patients, with the combination being received by most patients. Peripheral blood was collected at six visits: V03 (baseline), V05, V07, V10, V12 and V13. In the chemotherapy-containing groups, vaccination started alongside temozolomide cycles, whereas in patients who had radiotherapy alone it started 4-6 weeks after radiotherapy.

The method behind the library was the immunoSEQ multiplex PCR assay. Following the manufacturer's protocol, the hsTCRB Kit was used to amplify rearranged TCR beta chain sequences. TCRB libraries were sequenced on an Illumina MiSeq. Turning to the authors' computational methods: Demultiplexing, trimming and gene mapping were performed with the kit vendor's proprietary platform. Held by TCRdb, this immuneACCESS table contains in-frame sequences only and omits some clones. Under half of the omission traces to an unresolved V gene where checked; the cause of the rest is unknown. The D gene and trimming were derived from the DNA, and the V and J assignments and clone size from that table. The sample yields about 26,000 clones; 65% to 85% were counted once. Together, the top ten hold more than 5.5% of the sample. This clone was observed once. Its antigen is currently not known. No quality values exist for individual bases; no much larger clone is one base distant.

What the research found in general, with its limitations: Immune responses induced by the vaccine were seen in approximately 93% of patients across multiple MHC alleles. Changes in the top peripheral T cell clonotypes picked up by TCRB sequencing did not appear to be linked to pseudoprogression. Availability determined which PBMC samples were chosen for TCRB deep sequencing. The authors noted that analyses of patient blood samples could not be reproduced because of sample limitations.

The time point label, read with the paper, signifies: week 5, during vaccination. Each vaccine dose, consisting of 300 ug of a 20-mer mutant IDH1 peptide in Montanide, was administered subcutaneously with topical imiquimod. Newly diagnosed WHO grade 3 or 4 IDH1-mutant astrocytomas showing loss of nuclear ATRX were present in the donors. The samples were drawn from NOA16, a multicentre, single-arm, open-label phase I trial in Germany that tested a mutant IDH1 peptide vaccine in humans for the first time. Genomic DNA for TCRB sequencing was isolated from EDTA blood with the DNeasy Blood and Tissue Kit. CDR1 and CDR2 are drawn from the germline V gene (reference sequence): LNHNV, YYDKDF. The CDR3 goes from the cysteine to the phenylalanine over 14 residues. Only the CDR3 DNA is retained, 42 bases long and in frame from the first base. V was cut back by 4 bases and J by 5 bases, leaving a gap of 14 bases between them.

The clonotype comes from a man between 40 and 49 years old with glioma. Some clones in this sample may be carry-over from other donors' samples. Specimen: PBMCs, collected from a glioma patient whose treatment included an IDH1 peptide vaccine. The chain joins TRBV15 to TRBJ2-5; the D gene lacks a confident call. At the DNA level, the sequence is TGTGCCACCAGCATGAATCGCCAGGTGGAGACCCAGTACTTC. Protein translation: CATSMNRQVETQYF. When the CDR3 is completed using the reference TRBV15 and TRBJ2-5 genes on either side, the full variable domain is DAMVIQNPRYQVTQFGKPVTLSCSQTLNHNVMYWYQQKSSQAPKLLFHYYDKDFNNEADTPDNFQSRRPNTSFCFLDIRSPGLGDTAMYLCATSMNRQVETQYFGPGTRLLVL.